The 27 T cell receptor beta chains presented below share a single source sample, sequenced in a study of spatial heterogeneity in lung cancer. Study-level findings and limits: Tracking of tumor mutation counts was seen in expanded intratumoral alpha and beta TCR counts.

One entry per CDR3 protein results from TCRdb running MiXCR on the 5' RACE reads. Here the sample spans about 23,000 distinct CDR3 sequences, 5% to 7% being singletons. Time point of the sample: sample taken at primary tumor resection. These receptors' antigens are unknown. The sequencing used lung tumor tissue, collected at surgery. The receptors were sampled from a male donor with early-stage non-small cell lung cancer.

This clonotype was seen at least ten times. The chain links TRBV20-1 to TRBJ1-4; D perhaps matches TRBD1 (5 bases). Trimming took 6 bases from V and 0 from J, leaving 11 bases between them. The germline V gene encodes CDR1 DFQATT and CDR2 SNEGSKA (reference sequence). The CDR3 is 14 amino acids. CDR3 in DNA: TGCAGTGCCCAGGGCCCTGCAACTAATGAAAAACTGTTTTTT. This encodes CSAQGPATNEKLFF.

The sample holds many counts of this clonotype. This chain uses TRBV12-3 or TRBV12-4 with TRBJ1-2; maybe TRBD1 (5 bases). V dropped 4 bases and J dropped 2 bases, with 14 bases sitting between them. CDR3 size: 15 residues. CDR3 DNA: TGTGCCAGCAGTTACCCTCAAGCAGGGAACTATGGCTACACCTTC. It translates to CASSYPQAGNYGYTF.

This clonotype was found many times. The genes are TRBV11-2 and TRBJ1-1, with unresolved D. V gave up 1 base and J gave up 1 base, with 7 bases separating them. This CDR3 comprises 14 residues. The germline V gene encodes CDR1 SGHAT and CDR2 FQNNGV. As DNA, the CDR3 is TGTGCCAGCAGCTTAGCTGCGGGGAACACTGAAGCTTTCTTT. It codes for CASSLAAGNTEAFF.

Many counts were recorded for this clonotype. The chain combines TRBV29-1 with TRBJ1-3, with 7 nucleotides matching TRBD1. Germline CDR1 and CDR2: SQVTM and ANQGSEA. The CDR3 sequence is 12 residues long. With V trimmed by 7 bases and J by 1 base, 1 base remained unmatched. The CDR3 reads CSETGSGNTIYF. CDR3 DNA: TGCAGCGAGACAGGGTCTGGAAACACCATATATTTT.

At least ten counts were recorded for this clonotype. Here the CDR3 reads CASSWGRLEELFF. The CDR3 DNA reads as TGTGCCAGCAGCTGGGGGAGGTTGGAGGAGCTGTTTTTT. The gene calls are TRBV7-2 and TRBJ2-2; TRBD2 might be the D (6 bases). Germline CDR1 and CDR2: SGHTA and FQGNSA. CDR3 length equals 13 residues. The V end was cut by 4 bases, the J end by 10 bases, with 13 bases between.

This clonotype was observed at least ten times. The chain uses TRBV12-3 or TRBV12-4 and TRBJ2-7, with a tentative D call TRBD2 (6 bases). Trimming removed 1 base at V and 8 bases at J, with 18 bases between. The length of the CDR3 is 15 residues. The CDR3 bases are TGTGCCAGCAGTTTAGTCTCCGTCGGAGGGTCTAAGCAGTACTTC. Amino acid sequence: CASSLVSVGGSKQYF.

The V gene is TRBV4-2, the J gene TRBJ2-3; TRBD1 aligns across 8 bases. Germline V gene sequence: CDR1 LGHNA, CDR2 YNFKEQ. The V and J ends lost 5 bases and 4 bases, in that order; junction bases with no gene match: 8. The CDR3 consists of 15 residues. The CDR3 sequence is CASSVRDRPADTQYF. The CDR3 region has the DNA TGTGCCAGCAGCGTCCGGGACAGGCCCGCAGATACGCAGTATTTT.

This sequence joins TRBV10-3 and TRBJ2-3; TRBD1 agrees at 7 bases. CDR1 is ENHRY, CDR2 SYGVKD, per germline. With 0 bases clipped from V and 5 bases from J, the junction kept 8 bases outside the gene matches. This CDR3 has 16 amino acids. CDR3 sequence: CAISESRDSPKDTQYF. The CDR3 bases are TGTGCCATCAGTGAGTCTCGGGACAGTCCTAAAGATACGCAGTATTTT.

This clonotype was seen repeatedly, ten times or more. The chain couples TRBV7-9 to TRBJ2-3, with TRBD2 identical over 12 bases. The trim removed 3 bases at V and 3 bases at J, leaving 13 bases unmatched. CDR3 length: 19 residues. Germline V gives CDR1 SEHNR, CDR2 FQNEAQ (reference sequence). CDR3 region: CASSFGTSGWKSGTDTQYF. CDR3 nucleotide sequence: TGTGCCAGCAGCTTCGGGACTAGCGGGTGGAAGTCGGGAACAGATACGCAGTATTTT.

This clonotype was counted many times. In DNA form, the CDR3 reads TGCAGTGCAAGCGCACAGGGTGATACGCAGTATTTT. It specifies CSASAQGDTQYF. V is TRBV20-1 and J is TRBJ2-3, with D possibly matching TRBD1 (6 bases). The CDR3 sequence is 12 residues long. Looked up from germline, CDR1 is DFQATT and CDR2 is SNEGSKA (reference sequence). Trimming cost V 6 bases and J 6 bases, with 13 bases left between them.

This clonotype appeared many times. Without the conserved terminal phenylalanine or tryptophan, this CDR3 likely stems from a read error. No DNA is shown, since the ends of the CDR3 on it are uncertain; the CDR3 is the one TCRdb lists. The CDR3 reads CASSSKIRLG. This chain connects TRBV5-8 to TRBJ2-1; TRBD2, the D gene given by the table, was not confirmed from the DNA. The CDR3 numbers 10 amino acids, ends counted. Germline V gene lookup returns CDR1 SGHTS and CDR2 YDEGEE.

As concerns this clonotype: This may be a read error, as it is one base from a much larger clone. The J gene is TRBJ2-2, the V gene TRBV5-1; possibly TRBD1 for D (6 bases). This CDR3 is 14 amino acids long. CDR1 and CDR2 from the germline V gene are SGHRS and YFSETQ. CDR3 protein: CASSFRGDTGALFF. CDR3 nucleotide sequence: TGCGCCAGCAGCTTCAGGGGAGACACCGGGGCGCTGTTTTTT.

This clonotype was seen at least ten times. The rearrangement uses TRBV10-3 and TRBJ1-2, with 8 bases aligning to TRBD1. The CDR3 totals 14 residues. Germline V gene sequence: CDR1 ENHRY, CDR2 SYGVKD. Trimming removed 5 bases from V and 3 bases from J; junction bases left unmatched: 5. The CDR3 is CAISYKTGDYGYTF. The DNA for the CDR3 is TGTGCCATCAGTTACAAGACAGGGGACTATGGCTACACCTTC.

This clonotype showed up many times. This chain uses TRBV6-5 with TRBJ1-3; D possibly corresponds to TRBD1 (6 bases). The V end was cut by 6 bases, the J end by 5 bases, with 20 bases between. The V gene's germline CDR1 is MNHEY and CDR2 SVGAGI. The CDR3 has 16 amino acids. Here the CDR3 reads CASRPALGQGRNTIYF. CDR3 DNA: TGTGCCAGCAGACCCGCCCTCGGCCAGGGGAGAAACACCATATATTTT.

This clonotype was detected many times. The CDR3 loop reads CASSAAGWAYEQYF. In DNA, the CDR3 is TGTGCCAGCAGTGCGGCAGGTTGGGCCTACGAGCAGTACTTC. J is TRBJ2-7 and V is TRBV2; the D is unclear. Germline-derived CDR1 and CDR2 are SNHLY and FYNNEI. The CDR3 has 14 residues. The V end was cut by 4 bases, the J end by 2 bases, with 12 bases between. Based on the CDR3 plus reference TRBV2 and TRBJ2-7, the full variable domain is EPEVTQTPSHQVTQMGQEVILRCVPISNHLYFYWYRQILGQKVEFLVSFYNNEISEKSEIFDDQFSVERPDGSNFTLKIRSTKLEDSAMYFCASSAAGWAYEQYFGPGTRLTVT.

This clonotype has at least ten counts. The V gene is TRBV20-1, the J gene TRBJ1-6, with 9 positions matching TRBD1. The germline V gene encodes CDR1 DFQATT and CDR2 SNEGSKA (reference sequence). V shed 5 bases and J 9 bases; nucleotides not matched to a gene: 14. The CDR3 covers 16 residues. CDR3 DNA sequence: TGCAGTGCTCTGACTGCGGGACAGGGAAGGTTTTCACCCCTCCACTTT. Translating gives CSALTAGQGRFSPLHF.

This clonotype was detected many times. The rearrangement joins TRBV7-9 to TRBJ2-5, with 10 positions matching TRBD2. V shed 5 bases and J 5 bases; nucleotides not matched to a gene: 11. Germline loops: CDR1 SEHNR, CDR2 FQNEAQ (reference sequence). This CDR3 comprises 16 residues. The CDR3 nucleotides read TGTGCCAGCAGCCCCCTTGGGACTAGCGTTGGGGAGACCCAGTACTTC. It translates to CASSPLGTSVGETQYF. The entire variable domain, with the rest obtained from reference TRBV7-9 and TRBJ2-5, is as follows: DTGVSQNPRHKITKRGQNVTFRCDPISEHNRLYWYRQTLGQGPEFLTYFQNEAQLEKSRLLSDRFSAERPKGSFSTLEIQRTEQGDSAMYLCASSPLGTSVGETQYFGPGTRLLVL.

This clonotype was seen at least ten times. The rearrangement links TRBV30 to TRBJ1-5; no clear D gene. The CDR3 has 13 amino acids. CDR1 GTSNPN and CDR2 SVGIG come from the germline V gene (reference sequence). The germline V and J ends were trimmed by 5 bases and 6 bases, with 14 bases remaining between them. The CDR3 nucleotides are TGTGCCTGGGACAAACGTCGAGGTCAGCCCCAGCATTTT. Translating gives CAWDKRRGQPQHF.

The V call is TRBV7-9, the J call TRBJ2-7, with 9 positions matching TRBD2. The CDR3 has 14 residues. V shed 4 bases, J shed 3 bases, and the junction held 4 bases outside the gene matches. CDR1 is SEHNR and CDR2 is FQNEAQ in the germline V gene (reference sequence). The CDR3 spells CASSSRSGSYEQYF. The CDR3 DNA sequence: TGTGCCAGCAGCTCACGTAGCGGGAGCTACGAGCAGTACTTC.

This clonotype was seen repeatedly, ten times or more. The rearrangement links TRBV4-3 to TRBJ2-7, with D perhaps being TRBD1 or TRBD2 (6 bases each). The CDR3 runs 15 residues. V lost 0 bases to trimming and J lost 3 bases, with 12 bases between them. Germline V lookup: CDR1 LGHNA, CDR2 YSLEER. The CDR3 sequence: CASSQDQGGGYEQYF. The CDR3 nucleotides read TGCGCCAGCAGCCAAGATCAAGGGGGAGGCTACGAGCAGTACTTC.

This clonotype is termed medium-sized. V is TRBV24-1 and J is TRBJ2-1; D is possibly TRBD1 (6 bases). V lost 12 bases and J lost 6, with 14 bases in between. The germline CDR1 and CDR2 sequences are KGHDR and SFDVKD. The CDR3 runs to 12 residues. CDR3 DNA: TGTGCCGCCCAGGGACATTTCAATGAGCAGTTCTTC. This codes for CAAQGHFNEQFF.

This clonotype occurred many times. The chain uses TRBV9 and TRBJ2-3, with unresolved D. There are 10 residues in the CDR3. The germline CDR1 and CDR2 sequences are SGDLS and YYNGEE. V dropped 7 bases and J dropped 7 bases, with 7 bases sitting between them. CDR3 residues: CASGDYTQYF. CDR3 nucleotides: TGTGCCAGCGGGGATTATACGCAGTATTTT.

This clonotype has ten or more counts. The gene calls are TRBV20-1 and TRBJ1-2; no definite D call. Trimming pared 3 bases from V and 4 bases from J, leaving 9 bases between. CDR3 length equals 12 residues. Germline CDR1 and CDR2: DFQATT and SNEGSKA (reference sequence). The CDR3 DNA follows: TGCAGTGCTAGTAACAGAGGCTATGGCTACACCTTC. It is translated as CSASNRGYGYTF.

This clonotype was counted many times. This rearrangement joins TRBV24-1 to TRBJ2-5, with 7 bases aligning to TRBD1. The germline V gene has CDR1 KGHDR and CDR2 SFDVKD. The CDR3 spans 17 residues. J lost 2 bases, V lost 2 bases, and 10 bases had no gene match. CDR3: CATSDSRQGQTQETQYF. CDR3 nucleotides: TGTGCCACCAGTGATTCCCGACAGGGTCAAACTCAAGAGACCCAGTACTTC.

This clonotype was seen at least ten times. This chain joins TRBV28 and TRBJ1-1; 7 bases fit TRBD1. In germline, CDR1 is MDHEN, CDR2 SYDVKM. V trimming: 1 base; J trimming: 1 base; junction bases outside the gene matches: 9. The CDR3 covers 17 residues. The CDR3 sequence: CASSLYAGGVGNTEAFF. CDR3 DNA sequence: TGTGCCAGCAGTTTATACGCAGGGGGGGTCGGGAACACTGAAGCTTTCTTT.

This clonotype was recorded at least ten times. This chain links TRBV6-5 with TRBJ2-3, with D unresolved. The germline V gene encodes CDR1 MNHEY and CDR2 SVGAGI. This CDR3 contains 14 residues. V was pared by 0 bases and J by 8 bases, with 12 bases between. CDR3 protein: CASSYSRWSGTQYF. The DNA of the CDR3 is TGTGCCAGCAGTTACTCGCGGTGGTCGGGTACGCAGTATTTT.

This clonotype was counted a few times. V and J are TRBV7-2 and TRBJ2-7; D uncertain. The ends were cut back, 5 bases at V and 3 bases at J, with 17 bases in the middle. The CDR3 loop spans 15 amino acids. Germline CDR1 and CDR2: SGHTA and FQGNSA. The CDR3 loop is CASSPRRVAGYEQYF. Written as DNA, the CDR3 is TGTGCCAGCAGCCCCCGCCGGGTTGCTGGCTACGAGCAGTACTTC.